This record looks at one T cell receptor beta chain sequence and its context. The record originates from a study of blood T cells in healthy people across ages. Alongside a J-beta primer mix, a sample-barcoded 5' primer served in a second PCR lasting about 6 to 12 cycles. TCRdb re-called the 5' RACE reads through MiXCR, storing one row per CDR3 protein. The repertoire holds some 1,500,000 distinct CDR3 sequences, with roughly two fifths as singletons. The germline V gene has CDR1 MNHEY and CDR2 SVGEGT. This CDR3 region has 16 residues. The germline V and J ends were trimmed by 6 bases and 2 bases, with 19 bases remaining between them.

V gene TRBV6-2 or TRBV6-3 combines with J gene TRBJ2-5; D ambiguous. The material sequenced was blood. This TCR derives from a woman aged 18-30 years in good health. CDR3 sequence (DNA): TGTGCCAGCAGCCCCCGGGTGTCATTGGGGCAAGAGACCCAGTACTTC. This codes for CASSPRVSLGQETQYF.